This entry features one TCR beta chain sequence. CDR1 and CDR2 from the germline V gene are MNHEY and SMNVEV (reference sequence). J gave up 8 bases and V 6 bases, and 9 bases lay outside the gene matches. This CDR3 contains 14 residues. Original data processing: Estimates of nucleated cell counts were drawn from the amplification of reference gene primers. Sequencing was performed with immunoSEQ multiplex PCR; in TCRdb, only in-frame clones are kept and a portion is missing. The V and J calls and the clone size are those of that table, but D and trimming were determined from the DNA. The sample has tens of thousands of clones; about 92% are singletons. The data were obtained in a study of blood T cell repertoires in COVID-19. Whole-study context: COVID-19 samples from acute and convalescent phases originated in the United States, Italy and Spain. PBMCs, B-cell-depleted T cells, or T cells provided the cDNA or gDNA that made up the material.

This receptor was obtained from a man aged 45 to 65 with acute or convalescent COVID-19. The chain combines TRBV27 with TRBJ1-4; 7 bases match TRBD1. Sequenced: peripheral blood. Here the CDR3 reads CASRPGTVGEKLFF. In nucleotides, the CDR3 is TGTGCCAGCAGACCGGGGACAGTAGGGGAAAAACTGTTTTTT.